The source of this TCR beta chain is a study of vaccination and CD4 T cells after COVID-19. Across the study: Overlapping SARS-CoV-2, HCoV-NL63, HCoV-OC43 and HCoV-229E spike peptides stimulated the cells. Some control cultures received a CEFX pool, which served as the positive control. Others received an HIV-1 Nef pool or no peptide. Findings and limits, study-wide: In convalescent patients, 304 of 307 vaccine-specific clones were spike mono-reactive.

Documented treatment: roughly ten-day PBMC culture with coronavirus spike peptide pools or control peptides (ViraFEST assay). As for this clonotype: Its antigen remains unknown.

The length of the CDR3 is 13 residues. The V and J ends lost 2 bases and 3 bases respectively, with 8 bases between them. In germline, CDR1 is MNHEY, CDR2 SVGEGT. Cultured CD4+ T cell DNA underwent sequencing with the Oncomine TCR Beta short-read assay. TCRdb redid the calling of the PCR reads with MiXCR, one entry per CDR3 protein. The repertoire holds about 14,000 distinct CDR3 sequences, with roughly 50% as singletons. The V gene is TRBV6-2 or TRBV6-3, the J gene TRBJ2-7; D call uncertain. The origin of this receptor is a human donor who had recovered from COVID-19. The sequencing used CD4+ T cells from blood, cultured in vitro, collected before SARS-CoV-2 vaccination. The CDR3 sequence is CASSYGNLYEQYF. For the CDR3, the DNA is TGTGCCAGCAGTTACGGGAATCTCTACGAGCAGTACTTC.